This passage covers 14 T cell receptor beta chains from one sample sequenced in a study of cytomegalovirus exposure and HLA in healthy donors. Sequencing used immunoSEQ multiplex PCR; TCRdb keeps in-frame clones, though not all of them. This sample has some 90,000 clones, with about 90% found just once. Specimen: PBMCs. The receptors stem from a man younger than 35 in good health and CMV-seropositive.

This chain joins TRBV2 and TRBJ2-3; 7 positions match TRBD2. Unmatched junction bases numbered 4, after V lost 2 bases and J lost 2 bases. The germline CDR1 and CDR2 sequences are SNHLY and FYNNEI. The CDR3 loop spans 15 amino acids. The CDR3, as DNA: TGTGCCAGCAGTGAACTAGCGGAGAACACAGATACGCAGTATTTT. Translated: CASSELAENTDTQYF.

V and J are TRBV7-9 and TRBJ2-1, with D perhaps TRBD2 (6 bases). V was shortened by 3 bases and J by 7 bases, with 16 bases between the two germline ends. CDR1 SEHNR and CDR2 FQNEAQ come from the germline V gene (reference sequence). The length of the CDR3 is 15 residues. The CDR3 region has the DNA TGTGCCAGCAGCTTCGCGGGGCCGGATAGTAATGAGCAGTTCTTC. Translating it yields CASSFAGPDSNEQFF. The full variable domain, completed using reference TRBV7-9 and TRBJ2-1, is DTGVSQNPRHKITKRGQNVTFRCDPISEHNRLYWYRQTLGQGPEFLTYFQNEAQLEKSRLLSDRFSAERPKGSFSTLEIQRTEQGDSAMYLCASSFAGPDSNEQFFGPGTRLTVL.

The chain carries TRBV5-4 and TRBJ2-5; D remains ambiguous. Germline CDR1 reads SGHNT; CDR2 reads YYREEE (reference sequence). This CDR3 has 14 amino acids. Trimming took 1 base from V and 2 from J, leaving 9 bases between them. Here the CDR3 DNA reads TGTGCCAGCAGCTTGTCCGGGTCTCAAGAGACCCAGTACTTC. It specifies CASSLSGSQETQYF.

The V and J genes are TRBV7-9 and TRBJ2-2; D gene unclear. The CDR3 contains 13 residues. The germline V gene has CDR1 SEHNR and CDR2 FQNEAQ (reference sequence). Deletions cut 6 bases from V and 5 bases from J, with 10 bases between. The CDR3 loop is CASRTEPTGELFF. In DNA form, the CDR3 reads TGTGCCAGCAGAACGGAGCCGACCGGGGAGCTGTTTTTT.

This sequence joins TRBV7-2 and TRBJ1-2; D remains ambiguous. Germline CDR1 is SGHTA and CDR2 is FQGNSA. This CDR3 is built from 16 residues. V lost 1 base and J lost 0, with 12 bases in between. The CDR3 sequence is CASSLGSGPSNYGYTF. In DNA, the CDR3 is TGTGCCAGCAGCTTAGGTAGCGGACCTTCTAACTATGGCTACACCTTC.

V and J are TRBV19 and TRBJ2-2; a weak D match, TRBD2 (7 bases). There are 14 residues in the CDR3. Per the germline V gene, CDR1 is LNHDA and CDR2 is SQIVND (reference sequence). Trimming took off 8 bases at V and 6 bases at J, with 16 bases between the two ends. CDR3 amino acids: CASLGRGFPGELFF. The CDR3 DNA sequence: TGTGCCAGTTTAGGGAGGGGGTTTCCCGGGGAGCTGTTTTTT.

CDR3 sequence: CASSATGLEENEQFF. In DNA, the CDR3 is TGTGCCAGCAGTGCGACAGGGCTCGAAGAGAATGAGCAGTTCTTC. The chain carries TRBV6-4 and TRBJ2-1, with 7 bases identical to TRBD1. With V trimmed by 4 bases and J by 7 bases, 10 bases remained unmatched. Germline CDR1 MRHNA, CDR2 SNTAGT. The CDR3 runs to 15 residues.

The genes are TRBV29-1 and TRBJ2-1; D remains ambiguous. The CDR3 totals 11 residues. Germline V lookup: CDR1 SQVTM, CDR2 ANQGSEA. V was pared by 2 bases and J by 7 bases, with 6 bases between. DNA for the CDR3: TGCAGCGTTGAAAGCTGGAATGAGCAGTTCTTC. Amino acids: CSVESWNEQFF.

The CDR3 DNA reads TGTGCCAGCAGTGGACAGGGAGAGACCCAGTACTTC. As protein: CASSGQGETQYF. The rearrangement links TRBV2 to TRBJ2-5; 7 nucleotides align to TRBD1. The V and J ends lost 4 bases and 4 bases, in that order; junction bases with no gene match: 0. The germline V gene encodes CDR1 SNHLY and CDR2 FYNNEI. This CDR3 contains 12 residues.

The rearrangement links TRBV7-3 to TRBJ1-3, with TRBD1 as a possible D gene (5 bases). The CDR3 consists of 15 residues. V gave up 5 bases and J gave up 4 bases, with 15 bases separating them. Germline values: CDR1 SGHTA, CDR2 FQGTGA. CDR3 DNA: TGTGCCAGCAGCCAGGGAACAGGCCTCGGAAACACCATATATTTT. Amino acid sequence: CASSQGTGLGNTIYF.

The V gene is TRBV7-3, the J gene TRBJ1-2; D ambiguous. The germline V and J ends were trimmed by 4 bases and 4 bases, with 7 bases remaining between them. The length of the CDR3 is 12 residues. Germline CDR1 and CDR2: SGHTA and FQGTGA. This CDR3 reads CASSSPPYGYTF. As DNA, the CDR3 is TGTGCCAGCAGCTCCCCTCCCTATGGCTACACCTTC.

V usage is TRBV5-6 and J usage is TRBJ2-7; D remains ambiguous. This CDR3 contains 15 residues. In germline, CDR1 is SGHDT, CDR2 YYEEEE. The V and J ends lost 0 bases and 2 bases respectively, with 12 bases between them. CDR3: CASSLGHSIPYEQYF. As DNA, the CDR3 is TGTGCCAGCAGCTTGGGTCACAGTATTCCCTACGAGCAGTACTTC. Filled out from reference TRBV5-6 and TRBJ2-7, the complete variable domain reads DAGVTQSPTHLIKTRGQQVTLRCSPKSGHDTVSWYQQALGQGPQFIFQYYEEEERQRGNFPDRFSGHQFPNYSSELNVNALLLGDSALYLCASSLGHSIPYEQYFGPGTRLTVT.

The chain combines TRBV4-2 with TRBJ2-1; 14 bases map to TRBD2. With V trimmed by 1 base and J by 4 bases, 0 bases remained unmatched. CDR1 and CDR2 (germline): LGHNA, YNFKEQ. CDR3 length: 16 residues. CDR3 residues: CASSQGLAGGYNEQFF. CDR3 sequence (DNA): TGTGCCAGCAGCCAAGGACTAGCGGGGGGGTACAATGAGCAGTTCTTC.

The chain joins TRBV7-8 to TRBJ2-5; 7 nucleotides align to TRBD1. This CDR3 is 16 amino acids long. Germline V lookup: CDR1 SGHVS, CDR2 FQNEAQ. V trimming: 4 bases; J trimming: 5 bases; junction bases outside the gene matches: 13. CDR3 protein: CASSSRQGIYVETQYF. The CDR3 nucleotides are TGTGCCAGCAGCTCCCGACAGGGAATCTATGTCGAGACCCAGTACTTC.